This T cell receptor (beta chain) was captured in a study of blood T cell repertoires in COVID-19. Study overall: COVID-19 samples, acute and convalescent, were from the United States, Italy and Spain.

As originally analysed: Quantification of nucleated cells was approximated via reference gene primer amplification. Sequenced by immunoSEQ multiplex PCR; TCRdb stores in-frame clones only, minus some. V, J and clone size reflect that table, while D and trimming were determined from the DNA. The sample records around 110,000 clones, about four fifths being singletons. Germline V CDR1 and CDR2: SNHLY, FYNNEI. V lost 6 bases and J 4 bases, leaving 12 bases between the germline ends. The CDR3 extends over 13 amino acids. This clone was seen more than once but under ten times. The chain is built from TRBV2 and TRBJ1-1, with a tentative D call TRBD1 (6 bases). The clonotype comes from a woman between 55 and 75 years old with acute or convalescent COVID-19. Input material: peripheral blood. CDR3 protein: CASRTTGITEAFF. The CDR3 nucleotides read TGTGCCAGCAGAACAACAGGGATCACTGAAGCTTTCTTT.